This T cell receptor beta chain was captured by sequencing in a study of blood T cell repertoires in COVID-19 (dated by TCRdb to 2019 to 2021). Concerning the study at large: Samples covering the acute and convalescent phases of COVID-19 were provided by collaborators in the United States, Italy and Spain. Samples came from the ongoing ImmuneRACE study (first 160 participants) plus 1,254 subjects from 6 global collaborators. Nearly every sample came with metadata listing a de-identified subject ID, COVID-19 status, age in years and sex. Subjects who had been exposed to COVID-19, were actively infected with it, or had recovered from it provided the deeply sampled blood TCRbeta repertoires that made up the dataset. The repertoires were made available in a free public database intended to serve as a resource for research on the immune response to SARS-CoV-2. Where HLA class I and class II types were available, the types were taken from metadata supplied by the sample provider, not from assay-based typing. The prospective study material was composed of cDNA or gDNA derived from T cells, B-cell-depleted T cells, or PBMCs.

TCRbeta CDR3 regions were amplified from genomic DNA by means of the immunoSEQ Assay, a bias-controlled multiplex PCR. Per the authors' processing: The number of nucleated cells in each sample was estimated by amplification of reference gene primers within the assay. To quantify the absolute abundance of each unique TCRbeta CDR3 rearrangement, sequence reads were collapsed and filtered. For each sample, productive Simpson clonality was calculated by taking the square root of Simpson's diversity index across productive rearrangements. What TCRdb holds here is the immuneACCESS table cut down to in-frame rearrangements. Part of the clones is not present; checked against another copy, under half of the missing clones reflect an unresolved V gene, and the others are unexplained. D and trimming were read from the DNA, whereas the V and J calls and clone size are those reported in that table. The sample records roughly 14,000 clones, 80% of which are singletons. The ten largest clones capture around 17% of the sample.

Whole blood was collected in K2EDTA tubes by collaborating institutions according to the institutions' own protocols. Collaborator samples were shipped for TCRbeta analysis as frozen whole blood, isolated PBMCs, or DNA extracted from either sample type. Findings and caveats that apply to the study as a whole: The amount of clinical and demographic metadata varied by source and participant and was provided uncurated.

Trimming takes 5 bases from V and 0 bases from J, and the germline ends sit 14 bases apart. Per the germline V gene, MDHEN is the CDR1 and SYDVKM is the CDR2. The CDR3 numbers 16 residues from cysteine through phenylalanine. Kept here is only the CDR3 DNA, which spans 48 bases and is read in frame from base 1. The table lists this clone with a count of one. Which antigen it targets is not known. Base qualities are missing; no much larger clone stands one base away. The source material was peripheral blood. The sequence is built from TRBV28 and TRBJ1-3; a confident D gene designation cannot be given. The TCR originated in a human donor in a cohort sampled during active COVID-19. The DNA sequence reads TGTGCCAGCAGTCCCCCTCAACAGAGCTCTGGAAACACCATATATTTT. Translated, this gives CASSPPQQSSGNTIYF.